Detailed here is one TCR beta chain. Sequencing was performed with immunoSEQ multiplex PCR; in TCRdb, only in-frame clones are kept and a portion is missing. The table records about 160,000 clones, 95% to 96% of them present only once. This entry comes from a study of control samples from healthy donors and cancer patients. The CDR3 consists of 14 residues. The germline CDR1 and CDR2 sequences are GTSNPN and SVGIG (reference sequence). The V segment lost 1 base and the J segment 4 bases; nucleotides outside the gene matches: 4. The specimen was blood. The chain joins TRBV30 to TRBJ1-2; 9 bases are shared with TRBD1. This sequence was found in a woman aged 25 to 45 in good health. The CDR3 sequence: CAWSGETGGYGYTF. In nucleotides, the CDR3 is TGTGCCTGGAGTGGGGAGACAGGGGGCTATGGCTACACCTTC.